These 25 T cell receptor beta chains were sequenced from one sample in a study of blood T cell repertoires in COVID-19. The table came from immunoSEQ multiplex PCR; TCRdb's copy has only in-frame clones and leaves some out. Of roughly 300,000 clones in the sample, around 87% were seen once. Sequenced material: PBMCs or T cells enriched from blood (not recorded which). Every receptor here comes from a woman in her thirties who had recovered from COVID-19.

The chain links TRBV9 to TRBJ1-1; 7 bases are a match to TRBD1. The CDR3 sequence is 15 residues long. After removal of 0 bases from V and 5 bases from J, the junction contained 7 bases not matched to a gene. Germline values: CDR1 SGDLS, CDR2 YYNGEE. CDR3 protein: CASSVVGGLRTEAFF. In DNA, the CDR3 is TGTGCCAGCAGCGTAGTAGGGGGCTTGAGGACTGAAGCTTTCTTT.

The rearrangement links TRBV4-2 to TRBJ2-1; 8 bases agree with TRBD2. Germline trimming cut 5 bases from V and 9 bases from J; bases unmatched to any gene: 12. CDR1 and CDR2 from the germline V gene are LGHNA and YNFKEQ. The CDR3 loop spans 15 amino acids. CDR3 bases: TGTGCCAGCAGCTTGCAGCGGGGGATTGTACTTGAGCAGTTCTTC. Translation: CASSLQRGIVLEQFF.

CDR3 DNA: TGTGCCAGCCGTACCTTAGGAGGACAGGACTATGGCTACACCTTC. This translates into CASRTLGGQDYGYTF. V gene TRBV11-3 combines with J gene TRBJ1-2; 7 nucleotides agree with TRBD1. With V trimmed by 8 bases and J by 3 bases, 12 bases remained unmatched. From germline, CDR1 is SGHNT and CDR2 YENEEA. The CDR3 runs to 15 residues.

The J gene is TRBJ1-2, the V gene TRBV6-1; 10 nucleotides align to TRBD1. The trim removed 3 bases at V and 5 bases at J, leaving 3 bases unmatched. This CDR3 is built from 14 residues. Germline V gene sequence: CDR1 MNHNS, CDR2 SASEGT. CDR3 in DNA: TGTGCCAGCAGTGAGGGGACAGGGGCGTATGGCTACACCTTC. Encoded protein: CASSEGTGAYGYTF.

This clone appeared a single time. The DNA of the CDR3 is TGTGCCAGCAGTTTACTCCGCTACGAGCAGTACTTC. Protein product: CASSLLRYEQYF. This chain links TRBV12-3 or TRBV12-4 with TRBJ2-7; D not certain. The CDR3 is made up of 12 amino acids. V lost 2 bases and J lost 3, with 5 bases in between.

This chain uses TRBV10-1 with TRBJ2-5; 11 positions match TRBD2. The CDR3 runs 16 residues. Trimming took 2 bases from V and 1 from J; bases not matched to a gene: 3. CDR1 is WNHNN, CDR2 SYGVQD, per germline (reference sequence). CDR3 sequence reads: CASSEGLAGGQETQYF. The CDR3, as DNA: TGCGCCAGCAGTGAGGGGCTAGCGGGGGGCCAAGAGACCCAGTACTTC.

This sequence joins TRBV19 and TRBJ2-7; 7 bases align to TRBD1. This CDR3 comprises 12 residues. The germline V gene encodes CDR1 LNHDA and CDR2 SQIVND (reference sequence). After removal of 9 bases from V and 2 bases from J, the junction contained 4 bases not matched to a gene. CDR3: CASGTEPYEQYF. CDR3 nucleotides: TGTGCCAGCGGGACAGAACCCTACGAGCAGTACTTC.

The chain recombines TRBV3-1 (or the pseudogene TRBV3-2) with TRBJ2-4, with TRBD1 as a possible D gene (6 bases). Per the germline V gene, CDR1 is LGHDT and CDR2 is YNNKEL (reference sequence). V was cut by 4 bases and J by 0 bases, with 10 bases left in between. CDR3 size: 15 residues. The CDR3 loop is CASSPTTGAKNIQYF. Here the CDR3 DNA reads TGTGCCAGCAGCCCAACGACAGGAGCCAAAAACATTCAGTACTTC.

CDR3 DNA sequence: TGTGCCAGTAGACCCCAGGAACAGTATGGCTACACCTTC. Its translation is CASRPQEQYGYTF. V usage is TRBV19 and J usage is TRBJ1-2; D is unresolved. The V gene lost 6 bases and the J gene lost 5 bases, with 13 bases spanning the gap. There are 13 residues in the CDR3. Germline assignment: CDR1 LNHDA and CDR2 SQIVND (reference sequence).

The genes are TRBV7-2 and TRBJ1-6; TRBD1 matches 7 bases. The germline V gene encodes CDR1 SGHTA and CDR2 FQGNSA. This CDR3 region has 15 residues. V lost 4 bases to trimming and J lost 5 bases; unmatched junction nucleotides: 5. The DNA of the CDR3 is TGTGCCAGCAGCTCAACCGGGACAGATAATTCACCCCTCCACTTT. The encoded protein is CASSSTGTDNSPLHF.

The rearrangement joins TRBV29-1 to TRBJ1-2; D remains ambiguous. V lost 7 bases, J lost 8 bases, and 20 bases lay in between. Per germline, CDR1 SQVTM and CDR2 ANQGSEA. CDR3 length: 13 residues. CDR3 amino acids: CSAQDGGIKGYTF. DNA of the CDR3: TGCAGCGCCCAAGACGGAGGGATAAAAGGCTACACCTTC.

The CDR3 DNA is TGTGCCAGCAGCTTAGCGTACAGGGGAACGGCTGAAGCTTTCTTT. The encoded protein is CASSLAYRGTAEAFF. This chain links TRBV7-9 with TRBJ1-1, with TRBD1 matching over 7 bases. Per germline, CDR1 SEHNR and CDR2 FQNEAQ (reference sequence). The CDR3 has 15 amino acids. V lost 0 bases, J lost 6 bases, and 7 bases stayed unmatched.

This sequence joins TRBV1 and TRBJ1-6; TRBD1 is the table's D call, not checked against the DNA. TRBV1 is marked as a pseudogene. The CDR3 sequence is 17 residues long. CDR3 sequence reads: CTSSQEPHRGRNSPLHF. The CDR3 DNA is TGCACCAGCAGCCAAGAACCCCACAGGGGGCGAAATTCACCCCTCCACTTT.

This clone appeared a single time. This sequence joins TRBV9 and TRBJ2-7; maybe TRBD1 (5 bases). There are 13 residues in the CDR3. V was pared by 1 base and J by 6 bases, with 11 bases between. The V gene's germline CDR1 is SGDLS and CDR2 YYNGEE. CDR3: CASSVLGVGEQYF. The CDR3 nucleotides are TGTGCCAGCAGCGTACTAGGGGTGGGCGAGCAGTACTTC.

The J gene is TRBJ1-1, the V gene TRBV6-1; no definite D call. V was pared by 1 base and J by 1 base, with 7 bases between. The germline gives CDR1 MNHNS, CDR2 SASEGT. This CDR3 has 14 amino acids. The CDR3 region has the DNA TGTGCCAGCAGTGAAGAATTGAGGAACACTGAAGCTTTCTTT. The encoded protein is CASSEELRNTEAFF.

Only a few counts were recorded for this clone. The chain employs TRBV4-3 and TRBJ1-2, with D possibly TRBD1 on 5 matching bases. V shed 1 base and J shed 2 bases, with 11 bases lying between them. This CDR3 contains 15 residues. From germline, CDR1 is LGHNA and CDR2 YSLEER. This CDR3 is CASSQVGGVNYGYTF. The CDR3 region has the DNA TGCGCCAGCAGCCAAGTGGGGGGGGTAAACTATGGCTACACCTTC.

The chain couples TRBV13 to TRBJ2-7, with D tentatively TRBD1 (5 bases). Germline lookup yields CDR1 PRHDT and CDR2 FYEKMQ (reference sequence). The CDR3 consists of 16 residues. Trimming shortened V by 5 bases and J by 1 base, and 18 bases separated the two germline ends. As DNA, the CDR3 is TGTGCCAGCAGCCCCCAGACAGCCGTACAATCCTACGAGCAGTACTTC. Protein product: CASSPQTAVQSYEQYF. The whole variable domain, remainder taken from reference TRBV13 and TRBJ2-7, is AAGVIQSPRHLIKEKRETATLKCYPIPRHDTVYWYQQGPGQDPQFLISFYEKMQSDKGSIPDRFSAQQFSDYHSELNMSSLELGDSALYFCASSPQTAVQSYEQYFGPGTRLTVT.

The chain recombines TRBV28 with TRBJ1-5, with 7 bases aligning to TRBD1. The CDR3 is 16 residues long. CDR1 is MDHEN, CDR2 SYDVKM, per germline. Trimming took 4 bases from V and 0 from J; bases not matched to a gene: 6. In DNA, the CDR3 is TGTGCCAGCAGTTCAGGGGGGATGGTTAGCAATCAGCCCCAGCATTTT. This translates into CASSSGGMVSNQPQHF.

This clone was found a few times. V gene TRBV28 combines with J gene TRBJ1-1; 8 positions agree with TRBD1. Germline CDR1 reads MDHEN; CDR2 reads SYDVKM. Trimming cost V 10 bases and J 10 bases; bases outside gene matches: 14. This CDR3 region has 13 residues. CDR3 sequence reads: CAISETGAALAFF. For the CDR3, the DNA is TGTGCCATTTCTGAGACAGGGGCGGCACTAGCTTTCTTT.

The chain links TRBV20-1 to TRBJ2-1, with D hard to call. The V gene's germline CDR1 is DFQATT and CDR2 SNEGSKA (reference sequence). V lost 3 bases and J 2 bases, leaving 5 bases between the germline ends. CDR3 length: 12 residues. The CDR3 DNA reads TGCAGTGCTAGTCCTACCTACAATGAGCAGTTCTTC. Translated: CSASPTYNEQFF.

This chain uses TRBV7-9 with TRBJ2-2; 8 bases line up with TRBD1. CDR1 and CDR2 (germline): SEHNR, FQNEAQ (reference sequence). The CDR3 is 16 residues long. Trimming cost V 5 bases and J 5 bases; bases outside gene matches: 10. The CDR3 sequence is CASSRSRGRATGELFF. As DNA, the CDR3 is TGTGCCAGCAGCCGGTCCAGGGGGCGAGCGACCGGGGAGCTGTTTTTT.

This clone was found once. CDR3 sequence: CASSITSGGGTGETQYF. CDR3 bases: TGTGCCAGTAGTATTACTAGCGGGGGGGGTACCGGTGAGACCCAGTACTTC. This chain connects TRBV19 to TRBJ2-5; 13 nucleotides align to TRBD2. CDR1 is LNHDA and CDR2 is SQIVND in the germline V gene (reference sequence). J was trimmed by 5 bases and V by 3 bases; bases with no gene match: 9. The CDR3 is made up of 17 amino acids. Supplemented by reference TRBV19 and TRBJ2-5, the full variable domain reads DGGITQSPKYLFRKEGQNVTLSCEQNLNHDAMYWYRQDPGQGLRLIYYSQIVNDFQKGDIAEGYSVSREKKESFPLTVTSAQKNPTAFYLCASSITSGGGTGETQYFGPGTRLLVL.

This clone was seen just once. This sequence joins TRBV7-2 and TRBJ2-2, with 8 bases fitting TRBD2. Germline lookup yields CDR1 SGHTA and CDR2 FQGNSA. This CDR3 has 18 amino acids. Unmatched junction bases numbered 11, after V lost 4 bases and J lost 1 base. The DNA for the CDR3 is TGTGCCAGCAGCTCTAGATCCCCCCTAGCGGGGAACACCGGGGAGCTGTTTTTT. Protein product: CASSSRSPLAGNTGELFF.

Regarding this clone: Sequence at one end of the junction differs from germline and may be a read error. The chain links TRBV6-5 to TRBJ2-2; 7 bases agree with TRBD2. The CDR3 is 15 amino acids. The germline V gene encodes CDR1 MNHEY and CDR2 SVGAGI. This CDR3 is CASSYTSRRGGGLFF. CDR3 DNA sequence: TGTGCCAGCAGTTACACCTCAAGGCGGGGCGGGGGGCTGTTTTTT.

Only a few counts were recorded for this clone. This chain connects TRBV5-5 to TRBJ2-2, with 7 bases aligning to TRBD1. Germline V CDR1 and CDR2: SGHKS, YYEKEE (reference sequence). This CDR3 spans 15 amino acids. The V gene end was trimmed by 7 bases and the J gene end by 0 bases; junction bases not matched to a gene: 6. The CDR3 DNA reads TGTGCCAGCGACAGGGCTACTCCGAACACCGGGGAGCTGTTTTTT. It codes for CASDRATPNTGELFF.